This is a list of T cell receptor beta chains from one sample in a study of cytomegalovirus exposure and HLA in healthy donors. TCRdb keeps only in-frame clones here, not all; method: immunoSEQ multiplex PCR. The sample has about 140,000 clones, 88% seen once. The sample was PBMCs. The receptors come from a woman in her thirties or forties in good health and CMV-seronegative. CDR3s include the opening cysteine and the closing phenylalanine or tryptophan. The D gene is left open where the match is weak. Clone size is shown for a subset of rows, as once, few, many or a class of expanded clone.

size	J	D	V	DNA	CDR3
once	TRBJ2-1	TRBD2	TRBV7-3	TGTGCCAGCAGCTTAGGATTCGGGCGGGAGCACTACAATGAGCAGTTCTTC	CASSLGFGREHYNEQFF
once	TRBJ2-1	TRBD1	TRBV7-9	TGTGCCAGCAGCTTAGGGCCGGACAGGTCTATAGGGGAGCAGTTCTTC	CASSLGPDRSIGEQFF
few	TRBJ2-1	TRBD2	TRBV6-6	TGTGCCAGCAGCGCTAGCGGGTACAATGAGCAGTTCTTC	CASSASGYNEQFF
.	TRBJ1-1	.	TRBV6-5	TGTGCCAGCAGCTCTAGCCCGGGAGGGGCCACTGAAGCTTTCTTT	CASSSSPGGATEAFF
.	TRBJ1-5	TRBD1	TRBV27	TGTGCCAGCAGTTTATACACCGCCGGGACAGTAAATCAGCCCCAGCATTTT	CASSLYTAGTVNQPQHF
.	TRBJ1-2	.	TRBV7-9	TGTGCCAGCAGCTTAGGCCTCGGGGAGGGCTACACCTTC	CASSLGLGEGYTF
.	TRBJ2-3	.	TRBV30	TGTGCCTGGAGTTACACAGATACGCAGTATTTT	CAWSYTDTQYF
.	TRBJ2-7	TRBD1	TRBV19	TGTGCCAGTAGTCAAGACAGGGGGACCTACGAGCAGTACTTC	CASSQDRGTYEQYF
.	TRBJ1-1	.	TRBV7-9	TGTTCCAGCAGCCCCCAAGGACTGTGGAACACTGAAGCTTTCTTT	CSSSPQGLWNTEAFF
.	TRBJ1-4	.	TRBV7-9	TGTGCCAGCAGCCCTAGCGGGGGAAGGGAAAAACTGTTTTTT	CASSPSGGREKLFF
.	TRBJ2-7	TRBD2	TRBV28	TGTGCCAGCAGTTTCGGGGGGGCACTGAACGAGCAGTACTTC	CASSFGGALNEQYF
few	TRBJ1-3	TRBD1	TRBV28	TGTGCCAGCAGTACCGGGACAGGGGGAGGAAACACCATATATTTT	CASSTGTGGGNTIYF
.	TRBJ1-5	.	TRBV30	TGTGCCTGGAGTGTACAGACGGCAAATCAGCCCCAGCATTTT	CAWSVQTANQPQHF
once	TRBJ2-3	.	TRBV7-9	TGTGCCAGCAGCTCACTCACAGATACGCAGTATTTT	CASSSLTDTQYF
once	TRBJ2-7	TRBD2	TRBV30	TGTGCCTGGAGTGAGGGGACTAGCGGGAAGTTGTACGAGCAGTACTTC	CAWSEGTSGKLYEQYF
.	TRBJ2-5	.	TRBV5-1	TGCGCCAGCAGCTTGACTAGGGCCACCAGTGGGACCCAGTACTTC	CASSLTRATSGTQYF
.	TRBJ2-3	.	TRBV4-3	TGCGCCAGCAGCCAAGGAAACAGTAAGGCAGATACGCAGTATTTT	CASSQGNSKADTQYF
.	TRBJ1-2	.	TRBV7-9	TGTGCCAGCAGCCGAGGTCCTGGCTACACCTTC	CASSRGPGYTF
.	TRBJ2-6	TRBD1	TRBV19	TGTGCCAGTAGTCTCGGACAGGGGCCGGGAGTCCTGACTTTC	CASSLGQGPGVLTF
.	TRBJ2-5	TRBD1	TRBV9	TGTGCCAGCAGCGTCCTCCAGGGACAGGGACGAGAGACCCAGTACTTC	CASSVLQGQGRETQYF
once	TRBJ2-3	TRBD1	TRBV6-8	TGTGCCAGCAGTTACTTGACCCTAAATCGACAGGGTAGCACAGATACGCAGTATTTT	CASSYLTLNRQGSTDTQYF
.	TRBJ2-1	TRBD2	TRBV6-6	TGTGCCAGCCGGACTAGCGGGAGTGGCGAGCAGTTCTTC	CASRTSGSGEQFF
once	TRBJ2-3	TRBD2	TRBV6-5	TGTGCCAGCAGTTACGCGGGACTAGCAGGCACAGATACGCAGTATTTT	CASSYAGLAGTDTQYF
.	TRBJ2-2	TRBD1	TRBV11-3	TGTGCCAGCAGCTTAGGGGACAGGGGGTCCACCGGGGAGCTGTTTTTT	CASSLGDRGSTGELFF
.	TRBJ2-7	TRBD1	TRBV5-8	TGTGCCAGCAGCTCGACCGGGACAGGGGATTGGGAGCAGTACTTC	CASSSTGTGDWEQYF
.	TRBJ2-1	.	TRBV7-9	TGTGCCAGCCTCAGGTACCCCTACAATGAGCAGTTCTTC	CASLRYPYNEQFF
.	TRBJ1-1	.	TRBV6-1	TGTGCCAGCAGGGGACAACCGGAGAACACTGAAGCTTTCTTT	CASRGQPENTEAFF
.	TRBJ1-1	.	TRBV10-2	TGCGCCAGCAGTGAAGGCCTGATAGGAGGAAACACTGAAGCTTTCTTT	CASSEGLIGGNTEAFF